The 27 T cell receptor beta chains given below trace back to one sample, sequenced in a study of CD8 T cells in ankylosing spondylitis. TCRdb ran MiXCR on the 5' RACE reads and lists one entry per CDR3 protein. The data show approximately 110,000 distinct CDR3 sequences, 24% seen once. Sequencing used synovial fluid, either unsorted or a sorted T cell fraction (not recorded which). These receptor sequences come from a male donor with ankylosing spondylitis.

The V call is TRBV6-5, the J call TRBJ2-2; D uncertain. V lost 5 bases and J lost 0, with 7 bases in between. The CDR3 length is 14 residues. Germline CDR1 reads MNHEY; CDR2 reads SVGAGI. This chain's CDR3 is CASSNSPNTGELFF. The CDR3 bases are TGTGCCAGCAGTAACAGCCCGAACACCGGGGAGCTGTTTTTT.

J is TRBJ1-5 and V is TRBV3-1, with D perhaps matching TRBD1 (5 bases). CDR3 size: 15 residues. The V end was cut by 4 bases, the J end by 0 bases, with 10 bases between. Germline assignment: CDR1 LGHDT and CDR2 YNNKEL (reference sequence). The CDR3: CASSPQGNSNQPQHF. The CDR3 bases are TGTGCCAGCAGCCCTCAGGGTAATAGCAATCAGCCCCAGCATTTT.

This clonotype was recorded at least ten times. V gene TRBV9 combines with J gene TRBJ2-1, with 12 positions matching TRBD2. The CDR3 extends over 15 amino acids. Germline V gene lookup returns CDR1 SGDLS and CDR2 YYNGEE. V was clipped by 4 bases and J by 6 bases; unmatched bases: 5. CDR3 protein: CASSSTSGSFNEQFF. The CDR3 nucleotides read TGTGCCAGCAGCTCGACTAGCGGGAGCTTCAATGAGCAGTTCTTC. Full variable domain (rest looked up from reference TRBV9 and TRBJ2-1): DSGVTQTPKHLITATGQRVTLRCSPRSGDLSVYWYQQSLDQGLQFLIQYYNGEERAKGNILERFSAQQFPDLHSELNLSSLELGDSALYFCASSSTSGSFNEQFFGPGTRLTVL.

This clonotype occurred many times. V usage is TRBV12-3 or TRBV12-4 and J usage is TRBJ1-1, with D maybe TRBD1 (5 bases). The CDR3 sequence is 13 residues long. Trimming left V 0 bases short and J 6 bases short, with 8 bases between. As DNA, the CDR3 is TGTGCCAGCAGTTTAGCGCGGGGGGCTGAAGCTTTCTTT. This sequence encodes CASSLARGAEAFF.

J is TRBJ1-4 and V is TRBV5-4; the D is unclear. With 4 bases removed from V and 5 bases from J, the gap between germline ends came to 12 bases. The CDR3 length is 14 residues. Germline V lookup: CDR1 SGHNT, CDR2 YYREEE (reference sequence). In DNA form, the CDR3 reads TGTGCCAGCAGCACCAAGAGCGAAAATGAAAAACTGTTTTTT. Translating gives CASSTKSENEKLFF.

The genes are TRBV12-3 or TRBV12-4 and TRBJ2-5, with 8 bases matching TRBD1. The CDR3 totals 15 residues. With V trimmed by 1 base and J by 9 bases, 10 bases remained unmatched. CDR3 protein: CASSLDTGGRSAQYF. DNA of the CDR3: TGTGCCAGCAGTTTAGATACAGGGGGTCGGTCGGCCCAGTACTTC.

This clonotype was observed at least ten times. V is TRBV5-1 and J is TRBJ1-4; 8 positions agree with TRBD1. CDR1 SGHRS and CDR2 YFSETQ come from the germline V gene. V gave up 0 bases and J gave up 7 bases; unmatched junction bases: 8. CDR3 length: 16 residues. This CDR3 is CASSLGQGALIEKLFF. In nucleotides, the CDR3 is TGCGCCAGCAGCTTGGGGCAGGGGGCTTTGATTGAAAAACTGTTTTTT.

This clonotype showed up many times. This chain connects TRBV12-3 or TRBV12-4 to TRBJ2-7, with D perhaps TRBD1 (6 bases). CDR3 length: 15 amino acids. Trimming removed 5 bases from V and 0 bases from J, with 14 bases in between. The CDR3 DNA is TGTGCCAGCAGTCCCGGGACACAGAGCTCCTACGAGCAGTACTTC. Amino acids: CASSPGTQSSYEQYF.

J is TRBJ1-5 and V is TRBV5-6, with 9 bases lining up with TRBD1. V lost 6 bases to trimming and J lost 6 bases; unmatched junction nucleotides: 4. Germline V CDR1 and CDR2: SGHDT, YYEEEE. The CDR3 loop spans 13 amino acids. DNA for the CDR3: TGTGCCAGCACTACAGGGGGCGGTCAGCCCCAGCATTTT. The encoded protein is CASTTGGGQPQHF.

The J gene is TRBJ2-7, the V gene TRBV11-3; 10 nucleotides match TRBD1. Germline V gene data show CDR1 as SGHNT and CDR2 as YENEEA. The CDR3 has 15 amino acids. The ends lost 1 base at V and 0 bases at J; junction bases unmatched: 0. The CDR3: CASSLGQGASYEQYF. In DNA form, the CDR3 reads TGTGCCAGCAGCTTAGGACAGGGGGCCTCCTACGAGCAGTACTTC.

In its sample, this clonotype was seen a few times. The chain uses TRBV11-2 and TRBJ2-5; tentatively, D is TRBD1 or TRBD2 (5 bases each). V gave up 2 bases and J gave up 3 bases, with 16 bases separating them. This CDR3 comprises 16 residues. CDR1 and CDR2 from the germline V gene are SGHAT and FQNNGV. The CDR3 coding sequence is TGTGCCAGCAGCTTAAGAGGGCCAGGGCGAGAAGAGACCCAGTACTTC. It specifies CASSLRGPGREETQYF.

This clonotype was recorded a few times. The chain uses TRBV12-3 or TRBV12-4 and TRBJ2-6; D is uncertain. Trimming cost V 8 bases and J 0 bases, with 5 bases left between them. The CDR3 covers 13 residues. The CDR3 reads CASGYSGANVLTF. In DNA form, the CDR3 reads TGTGCCAGCGGCTACTCTGGGGCCAACGTCCTGACTTTC.

This clonotype was seen a few times. The gene calls are TRBV20-1 and TRBJ2-3; 9 bases line up with TRBD2. The CDR3 loop spans 15 amino acids. The trim removed 6 bases at V and 4 bases at J, leaving 11 bases unmatched. CDR1 is DFQATT and CDR2 is SNEGSKA in the germline V gene (reference sequence). Written as DNA, the CDR3 is TGCAGTGCCCTAAATCGCGGGAGGGCCGCAGATACGCAGTATTTT. The encoded protein is CSALNRGRAADTQYF.

This rearrangement joins TRBV19 to TRBJ2-3; D not certain. The germline gives CDR1 LNHDA, CDR2 SQIVND (reference sequence). This CDR3 comprises 14 residues. Between the trimmed V and J ends, which lost 5 bases and 3 bases, there was a span of 12 bases. The CDR3 protein is CASSSLGITDTQYF. The CDR3 bases are TGTGCCAGTAGTTCTCTGGGAATAACAGATACGCAGTATTTT.

The rearrangement uses TRBV6-1 and TRBJ1-1, with a tentative D call TRBD1 (6 bases). Deletions cut 5 bases from V and 3 bases from J, with 16 bases between. This CDR3 is 15 amino acids long. Germline values: CDR1 MNHNS, CDR2 SASEGT. DNA for the CDR3: TGTGCCAGCAGTCCCGGTTGGGGGCGTGACACTGAAGCTTTCTTT. This encodes CASSPGWGRDTEAFF.

The chain has TRBV5-1 and TRBJ2-3; D is undetermined. The germline gives CDR1 SGHRS, CDR2 YFSETQ. Deletions cut 2 bases from V and 2 bases from J, with 9 bases between. CDR3 length: 14 residues. The DNA of the CDR3 is TGCGCCAGCAGCTTTTCAGAAAACACAGATACGCAGTATTTT. Amino acid sequence: CASSFSENTDTQYF.

This clonotype was picked up a small number of times. The rearrangement uses TRBV29-1 and TRBJ2-2; D is possibly TRBD2 (6 bases). This CDR3 is 14 amino acids long. V lost 4 bases, J lost 4 bases, and 13 bases lay in between. Germline loops: CDR1 SQVTM, CDR2 ANQGSEA. For the CDR3, the DNA is TGCAGCGTTGTCGGGACGGAGGGCACCGGGGAGCTGTTTTTT. It encodes CSVVGTEGTGELFF.

This clonotype turned up a few times. This chain joins TRBV12-3 or TRBV12-4 and TRBJ2-1, with a tentative D call TRBD2 (6 bases). Trimming cost V 5 bases and J 7 bases, with 9 bases left between them. The CDR3 is 12 amino acids. DNA of the CDR3: TGTGCCAGCAGTACTAGCCTGAATGAGCAGTTCTTC. Translating it yields CASSTSLNEQFF.

The chain is built from TRBV29-1 and TRBJ2-2, with 8 bases lining up with TRBD2. The CDR3 extends over 13 amino acids. CDR1 is SQVTM, CDR2 ANQGSEA, per germline. J lost 6 bases, V lost 8 bases, and 8 bases had no gene match. The CDR3 reads CSTSGSGSGELFF. CDR3 nucleotides: TGCAGCACCAGCGGGAGTGGTTCCGGGGAGCTGTTTTTT.

Only a few counts were recorded for this clonotype. The rearrangement joins TRBV27 to TRBJ2-6; D uncertain. In germline, CDR1 is MNHEY, CDR2 SMNVEV (reference sequence). The CDR3 runs 13 residues. V was clipped by 6 bases and J by 4 bases, with 7 bases between them. The CDR3 loop is CASSLAGANVLTF. CDR3 sequence (DNA): TGTGCCAGCAGCCTCGCGGGGGCCAACGTCCTGACTTTC. The full variable domain, with the rest looked up from reference TRBV27 and TRBJ2-6, is EAQVTQNPRYLITVTGKKLTVTCSQNMNHEYMSWYRQDPGLGLRQIYYSMNVEVTDKGDVPEGYKVSRKEKRNFPLILESPSPNQTSLYFCASSLAGANVLTFGAGSRLTVL.

This clonotype was seen only a few times. The rearrangement joins TRBV7-8 to TRBJ2-5, with 7 bases aligning to TRBD2. The V gene's germline CDR1 is SGHVS and CDR2 FQNEAQ. Trimming removed 5 bases from V and 7 bases from J; junction bases left unmatched: 16. The length of the CDR3 is 16 residues. The CDR3 here is CASSLNPSGLSRTQYF. The CDR3 bases are TGTGCCAGCAGCCTGAATCCTAGCGGCTTATCCCGGACCCAGTACTTC. Full variable domain (missing parts from reference TRBV7-8 and TRBJ2-5): GAGVSQSPRYKVAKRGQDVALRCDPISGHVSLFWYQQALGQGPEFLTYFQNEAQLDKSGLPSDRFFAERPEGSVSTLKIQRTQQEDSAVYLCASSLNPSGLSRTQYFGPGTRLLVL.

The CDR3 region is CASSVDWTSDQETQYF. Written as DNA, the CDR3 is TGTGCCAGCAGCGTTGACTGGACTAGCGACCAAGAGACCCAGTACTTC. V gene TRBV2 combines with J gene TRBJ2-5; 9 positions match TRBD2. With V trimmed by 6 bases and J by 0 bases, 8 bases remained unmatched. The germline CDR1 and CDR2 sequences are SNHLY and FYNNEI. CDR3 length: 16 residues.

The chain links TRBV27 to TRBJ2-1, with 8 bases lining up with TRBD2. The CDR3 spans 15 residues. The trim removed 5 bases at V and 1 base at J, leaving 4 bases unmatched. The germline gives CDR1 MNHEY, CDR2 SMNVEV (reference sequence). For the CDR3, the DNA is TGTGCCAGCAGTCCTAGCGGGCCTTCCTACAATGAGCAGTTCTTC. This gives the protein CASSPSGPSYNEQFF.

This clonotype was counted many times. The rearrangement uses TRBV3-1 and TRBJ1-1, with 7 bases fitting TRBD1. Trimming removed 7 bases from V and 5 bases from J; junction bases left unmatched: 10. The CDR3 totals 14 residues. From germline, CDR1 is LGHDT and CDR2 YNNKEL (reference sequence). The CDR3 nucleotides are TGTGCCAGCACCCTTGGGACAGTTAGGACTGAAGCTTTCTTT. As protein: CASTLGTVRTEAFF.

The rearrangement uses TRBV28 and TRBJ2-7; a weak D match, TRBD1 (6 bases). V lost 4 bases, J lost 1 base, and 11 bases lay in between. This CDR3 is built from 14 residues. Germline V gene sequence: CDR1 MDHEN, CDR2 SYDVKM. CDR3 region: CASSSRTVSYEQYF. The CDR3 bases are TGTGCCAGCAGTTCCAGGACAGTTTCCTACGAGCAGTACTTC.

V gene TRBV20-1 combines with J gene TRBJ1-2; no clear D. Trimming pared 3 bases from V and 4 bases from J, leaving 12 bases between. Looked up from germline, CDR1 is DFQATT and CDR2 is SNEGSKA (reference sequence). CDR3 length: 13 residues. CDR3 region: CSASLRVGYGYTF. The DNA for the CDR3 is TGCAGTGCTAGTTTGAGGGTGGGCTATGGCTACACCTTC.

This clonotype counts as medium-sized. The chain joins TRBV28 to TRBJ2-1; possibly TRBD2 for D (6 bases). The germline V gene has CDR1 MDHEN and CDR2 SYDVKM. V was cut by 4 bases and J by 8 bases, with 9 bases left in between. This CDR3 contains 12 residues. The CDR3 DNA reads TGTGCCAGCAGTTCTAGCGACGATGAGCAGTTCTTC. The encoded protein is CASSSSDDEQFF.